The T cell receptor (beta chain) under discussion was sequenced for a study of control samples from healthy donors and cancer patients. Germline values: CDR1 MNHEY, CDR2 SMNVEV (reference sequence). V was clipped by 1 base and J by 8 bases, with 5 bases between them. There are 12 residues in the CDR3. TCRdb's table, derived via immunoSEQ multiplex PCR, lists solely in-frame clones and lacks some. The sample has about 160,000 clones, nearly 96% seen once; the top ten hold over 1%. Sequences were obtained from blood. The rearrangement links TRBV27 to TRBJ2-2; D remains ambiguous. The clonotype comes from a woman in her twenties or thirties in good health. In DNA form, the CDR3 reads TGTGCCAGCAGTTTATTGCGGGGGGAGCTGTTTTTT. This sequence encodes CASSLLRGELFF.